A single sample gave rise to the 21 T cell receptor beta chains below, sequenced in a study of brain T cells in children with intractable seizures. Time point defined: blood from clinic visit 5 months post-surgery; TSC patient then seizure free. The assay was immunoSEQ multiplex PCR, and TCRdb's table has in-frame clones only and misses some. The table records a few hundred thousand clones, over 90% of them present only once. The material was peripheral blood, obtained about 5 months after surgery. These receptors originate from a boy under two years old with tuberous sclerosis and intractable seizures.

The chain carries TRBV28 and TRBJ2-3, with D possibly being TRBD1 (6 bases). The germline V gene encodes CDR1 MDHEN and CDR2 SYDVKM. Trimming pared 5 bases from V and 4 bases from J, leaving 10 bases between. The CDR3 spans 13 residues. The CDR3 reads CASSTGMSDTQYF. CDR3 sequence (DNA): TGTGCCAGCAGTACAGGGATGTCAGATACGCAGTATTTT.

The chain carries TRBV7-9 and TRBJ2-5; D remains ambiguous. Germline lookup yields CDR1 SEHNR and CDR2 FQNEAQ (reference sequence). Trimming stripped 5 bases from V and 1 base from J, with 14 bases between. CDR3 length equals 15 residues. This chain's CDR3 is CASSPERLLQETQYF. The CDR3 nucleotides are TGTGCCAGCAGCCCCGAGAGGCTACTCCAAGAGACCCAGTACTTC.

This clone appeared once. The J gene is TRBJ2-7, the V gene TRBV11-3; perhaps TRBD1 as D (5 bases). This CDR3 contains 12 residues. Looked up from germline, CDR1 is SGHNT and CDR2 is YENEEA. V lost 5 bases, J lost 7 bases, and 12 bases lay in between. As DNA, the CDR3 is TGTGCCAGCAGCCAAGACAGAAGAGAGCAGTACTTC. Encoded protein: CASSQDRREQYF.

The J gene is TRBJ1-1, the V gene TRBV19; D remains unclear. With 7 bases removed from V and 5 bases from J, the gap between germline ends came to 11 bases. CDR1 LNHDA and CDR2 SQIVND come from the germline V gene (reference sequence). CDR3 size: 12 residues. The CDR3 protein is CASTSGETEAFF. CDR3 coding DNA: TGTGCCAGTACCTCCGGGGAGACTGAAGCTTTCTTT.

The V gene is TRBV20-1, the J gene TRBJ1-1, with a possible D match to TRBD1 (5 bases). Trimming pared 3 bases from V and 6 bases from J, leaving 11 bases between. There are 12 residues in the CDR3. Germline V gene lookup returns CDR1 DFQATT and CDR2 SNEGSKA (reference sequence). CDR3: CSASGQGAEAFF. CDR3 DNA sequence: TGCAGTGCTAGTGGTCAAGGGGCTGAAGCTTTCTTT.

The chain is built from TRBV9 and TRBJ1-3; no firm D call. V lost 0 bases and J lost 2, with 15 bases in between. This CDR3 is built from 17 residues. Per germline, CDR1 SGDLS and CDR2 YYNGEE. The DNA of the CDR3 is TGTGCCAGCAGCGTAGTACGGTCTCCCGGGCCTGGAAACACCATATATTTT. It yields the protein CASSVVRSPGPGNTIYF.

The chain is built from TRBV7-8 and TRBJ2-2; TRBD2 matches 11 bases. CDR3 size: 18 residues. Unmatched junction bases numbered 13, after V lost 5 bases and J lost 5 bases. The germline V gene encodes CDR1 SGHVS and CDR2 FQNEAQ. Here the CDR3 reads CASSPRDIAGGLTGELFF. DNA of the CDR3: TGTGCCAGCAGCCCGCGGGATATAGCGGGGGGGCTGACCGGGGAGCTGTTTTTT.

This chain uses TRBV10-3 with TRBJ2-7; D gene unclear. The CDR3 runs 12 residues. Trimming removed 0 bases from V and 3 bases from J, with 3 bases in between. CDR1 is ENHRY and CDR2 is SYGVKD in the germline V gene. DNA for the CDR3: TGTGCCATCAGTGAGTCGAACTACGAGCAGTACTTC. Protein: CAISESNYEQYF.

For this clone: Other DNA sequences in this sample translate to the same CDR3. The J gene is TRBJ1-1, the V gene TRBV7-3; unclear D gene. Trimming took 5 bases from V and 2 from J, leaving 9 bases between them. Germline CDR1 and CDR2: SGHTA and FQGTGA. The CDR3 has 13 residues. In DNA, the CDR3 is TGTGCCAGCAGCCTCGGTCAAAACACTGAAGCTTTCTTT. This sequence encodes CASSLGQNTEAFF.

The gene calls are TRBV29-1 and TRBJ1-1, with 10 nucleotides matching TRBD1. V was clipped by 7 bases and J by 3 bases; unmatched bases: 5. The CDR3 loop spans 13 amino acids. CDR1 and CDR2 (germline): SQVTM, ANQGSEA. The CDR3 DNA follows: TGCAGCGACCGCGGGACAGGGGACACTGAAGCTTTCTTT. It yields the protein CSDRGTGDTEAFF.

This chain connects TRBV25-1 to TRBJ2-5; TRBD2 matches at 7 bases. The CDR3 loop spans 14 amino acids. Germline lookup yields CDR1 MGHDK and CDR2 SYGVNS. V lost 3 bases to trimming and J lost 5 bases; unmatched junction nucleotides: 6. The CDR3 DNA sequence: TGTGCCAGCAGTGAGGGAGGGAAAGGGGAGACCCAGTACTTC. It yields the protein CASSEGGKGETQYF.

This chain uses TRBV19 with TRBJ2-1; 8 bases line up with TRBD1. Germline-derived CDR1 and CDR2 are LNHDA and SQIVND (reference sequence). J lost 3 bases, V lost 4 bases, and 8 bases had no gene match. This CDR3 contains 16 residues. This CDR3 is CASSTFGTGFYNEQFF. The CDR3, as DNA: TGTGCCAGTAGTACCTTCGGGACAGGATTCTACAATGAGCAGTTCTTC.

The chain combines TRBV9 with TRBJ2-1; TRBD1 or TRBD2 may be the D gene (5 bases each). The V gene lost 1 base and the J gene lost 5 bases, with 7 bases spanning the gap. Germline V gene sequence: CDR1 SGDLS, CDR2 YYNGEE. This CDR3 comprises 13 residues. The CDR3 here is CASSVRGDNEQFF. The DNA of the CDR3 is TGTGCCAGCAGCGTAAGGGGAGACAATGAGCAGTTCTTC.

This clone was found a few times. V usage is TRBV7-9 and J usage is TRBJ1-1, with unresolved D. V lost 6 bases to trimming and J lost 3 bases, with 14 bases between them. This CDR3 region has 14 residues. Germline CDR1 SEHNR, CDR2 FQNEAQ (reference sequence). The CDR3 coding sequence is TGTGCCAGCAGTCCTAGGAGGTTCGACACTGAAGCTTTCTTT. Translating gives CASSPRRFDTEAFF.

V and J are TRBV28 and TRBJ2-3, with TRBD2 matching over 12 bases. V shed 2 bases, J shed 0 bases, and the junction held 3 bases outside the gene matches. The germline CDR1 and CDR2 sequences are MDHEN and SYDVKM. This CDR3 has 17 residues. For the CDR3, the DNA is TGTGCCAGCAGTTTACCCGGGACTAGCGGGAGCACAGATACGCAGTATTTT. This translates into CASSLPGTSGSTDTQYF. The whole variable domain, remainder taken from reference TRBV28 and TRBJ2-3, is DVKVTQSSRYLVKRTGEKVFLECVQDMDHENMFWYRQDPGLGLRLIYFSYDVKMKEKGDIPEGYSVSREKKERFSLILESASTNQTSMYLCASSLPGTSGSTDTQYFGPGTRLTVL.

CDR3 coding DNA: TGTGCCACCAGTGATAGGGGCGGGACCTCCTACAATGAGCAGTTCTTC. Its protein product is CATSDRGGTSYNEQFF. The V and J genes are TRBV24-1 and TRBJ2-1, with TRBD2 as a possible D gene (6 bases). Trimming removed 3 bases from V and 0 bases from J, with 11 bases in between. There are 16 residues in the CDR3. In germline, CDR1 is KGHDR, CDR2 SFDVKD.

The chain links TRBV7-9 to TRBJ1-1; D is unresolved. CDR1 and CDR2 (germline): SEHNR, FQNEAQ (reference sequence). Trimming stripped 5 bases from V and 3 bases from J, with 13 bases between. This CDR3 spans 14 amino acids. Written as DNA, the CDR3 is TGTGCCAGCAGCCCAACGACACTCCACACTGAAGCTTTCTTT. Its translation is CASSPTTLHTEAFF.

This chain joins TRBV19 and TRBJ1-1; D gene uncertain. There are 18 residues in the CDR3. Deletions cut 3 bases from V and 0 bases from J, with 20 bases between. The germline V gene encodes CDR1 LNHDA and CDR2 SQIVND (reference sequence). The CDR3 sequence: CASSIPPKSPPMNTEAFF. DNA of the CDR3: TGTGCCAGTAGTATTCCCCCCAAGAGCCCACCAATGAACACTGAAGCTTTCTTT.

This chain uses TRBV6-1 with TRBJ2-1; D might be TRBD1 or TRBD2, each matching 6 bases. The germline gives CDR1 MNHNS, CDR2 SASEGT. The CDR3 is made up of 17 amino acids. Trimming pared 2 bases from V and 0 bases from J, leaving 14 bases between. The DNA for the CDR3 is TGTGCCAGCAGTGAATTATCCGGGGGCAGCTCCTACAATGAGCAGTTCTTC. This gives the protein CASSELSGGSSYNEQFF.

This chain connects TRBV6-1 to TRBJ1-2; possible D gene TRBD1, 5 bases. The CDR3 is 12 residues long. The germline CDR1 and CDR2 sequences are MNHNS and SASEGT. V lost 2 bases and J 14 bases, leaving 15 bases between the germline ends. Here the CDR3 reads CASSESAGPRTF. In DNA, the CDR3 is TGTGCCAGCAGTGAAAGCGCGGGGCCTCGGACCTTC.

The chain combines TRBV4-1 with TRBJ2-7; D perhaps matches TRBD2 (5 bases). CDR1 and CDR2 (germline): MGHRA, YSYEKL. The CDR3 length is 14 residues. The V and J ends lost 0 bases and 7 bases respectively, with 13 bases between them. The CDR3 DNA is TGCGCCAGCAGCCAAGAAAGCGGAGCGCGAGAGCAGTACTTC. Translated: CASSQESGAREQYF.